These 4 T cell receptor beta chains share one sample of origin, sequenced in a study of T cells in Graves' hyperthyroidism and ophthalmopathy. TCR beta CDR3 regions were amplified from RNA. First-round RT-PCR targeting the TCR CDR3 was performed with the HTBI primer set. TCRdb re-called the multiplex PCR reads with MiXCR, one entry per CDR3 protein. The sample includes about 580,000 distinct CDR3 sequences, 11% to 15% of them seen just once. The specimen was blood. The receptors shown here come from a woman between 25 and 40 years old with Graves' hyperthyroidism that later progressed to Graves' ophthalmopathy.

The CDR3 protein is CSHRRRDPTDTQYF. DNA of the CDR3: TGCAGTCACAGGAGACGGGATCCCACAGATACGCAGTATTTT. The chain is built from TRBV29-1 and TRBJ2-3; D tentatively fits TRBD1 or TRBD2 (5 bases each). Per germline, CDR1 SQVTM and CDR2 ANQGSEA. The CDR3 has 14 residues.

This clonotype was counted ten times or more. The chain has TRBV18 and TRBJ2-7, with a tentative D call TRBD1 (5 bases). V dropped 2 bases and J dropped 7 bases, with 15 bases sitting between them. From germline, CDR1 is KGHSH and CDR2 LQKENI. This CDR3 contains 14 residues. CDR3 bases: TGTGCCAGCTCACCAGACAGAAACTACGGGGAGCAGTACTTC. It yields the protein CASSPDRNYGEQYF.

This clonotype showed up just once. This sequence joins TRBV7-3 and TRBJ1-1; D call uncertain. The germline V and J ends were trimmed by 4 bases and 4 bases, with 10 bases remaining between them. The CDR3 runs to 13 residues. Looked up from germline, CDR1 is SGHTA and CDR2 is FQGTGA. The CDR3 spells CASSSLAGTEAFF. Here the CDR3 DNA reads TGTGCCAGCAGCTCTCTCGCTGGCACTGAAGCTTTCTTT.

This clonotype was recorded many times. This chain joins TRBV11-3 and TRBJ2-1; 12 bases are a match to TRBD2. The germline CDR1 and CDR2 sequences are SGHNT and YENEEA. The J segment lost 9 bases and the V segment lost 6 bases, leaving 9 bases of the junction unmatched. This CDR3 has 15 residues. In DNA form, the CDR3 reads TGTGCCAGCAGTCTAAGGACTAGCGGGATGGGTGAGCAGTTCTTC. Translating gives CASSLRTSGMGEQFF.